Listed here are 3 T cell receptor beta chains from one sample, sequenced in a study of T cell responses to AZD1222 COVID-19 vaccine (dated by TCRdb to the early 2020s). Library prep was done by the immunoSEQ multiplex PCR assay. In TCRdb, the immuneACCESS table is reduced to in-frame sequences with V and J assigned. These tables do not hold every clone; where another copy was compared, an unresolved V gene accounts for under half, and the others remain unexplained. This sample lists roughly 110,000 clones; under 95% were detected once. Less than 25% of the sample rests with the top ten. The time point label on this specimen signifies: baseline before first vaccination. The source was peripheral blood, collected on day 0 of AZD1222 vaccination. The source of these receptors is an adult in good health.

CDR3 bases: TGTGCCAGCAGTTTATGGAGGGGTGCTGAAGCTTTCTTT. It is translated as CASSLWRGAEAFF. The chain employs TRBV27 and TRBJ1-1; possible D gene TRBD1, 5 bases. Looked up from germline, CDR1 is MNHEY and CDR2 is SMNVEV (reference sequence). V was clipped by 1 base and J by 6 bases, with 9 bases between them. The CDR3 is 13 residues long.

V gene TRBV4-2 combines with J gene TRBJ1-5; 7 bases align to TRBD1. V shed 6 bases and J 6 bases; nucleotides not matched to a gene: 8. There are 14 residues in the CDR3. Germline CDR1 and CDR2: LGHNA and YNFKEQ. This chain's CDR3 is CASSFRTGLQPQHF. The CDR3 DNA sequence: TGTGCCAGCAGTTTTCGGACAGGACTTCAGCCCCAGCATTTT.

The chain couples TRBV19 to TRBJ1-1; D not certain. Germline CDR1 and CDR2: LNHDA and SQIVND (reference sequence). The CDR3 totals 13 residues. V dropped 7 bases and J dropped 5 bases, with 14 bases sitting between them. The DNA for the CDR3 is TGTGCCAGTACCGAGGGCCTGGGGACTGAAGCTTTCTTT. Protein: CASTEGLGTEAFF.